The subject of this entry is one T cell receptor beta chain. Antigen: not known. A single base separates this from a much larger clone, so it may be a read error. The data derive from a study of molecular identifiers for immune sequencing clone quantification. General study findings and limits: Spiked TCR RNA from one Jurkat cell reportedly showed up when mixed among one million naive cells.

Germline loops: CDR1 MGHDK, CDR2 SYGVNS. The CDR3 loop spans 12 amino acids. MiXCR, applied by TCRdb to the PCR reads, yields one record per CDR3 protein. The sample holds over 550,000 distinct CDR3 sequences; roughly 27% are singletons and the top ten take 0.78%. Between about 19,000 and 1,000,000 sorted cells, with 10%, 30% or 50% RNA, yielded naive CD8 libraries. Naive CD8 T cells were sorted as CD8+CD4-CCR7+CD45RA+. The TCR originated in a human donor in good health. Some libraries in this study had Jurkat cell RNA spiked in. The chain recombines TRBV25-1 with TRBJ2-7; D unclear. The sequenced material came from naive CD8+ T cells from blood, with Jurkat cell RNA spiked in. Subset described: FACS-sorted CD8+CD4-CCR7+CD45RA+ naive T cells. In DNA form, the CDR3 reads TGTGCCGGCAGTGGGCTTTCCTACGAGCAGTACTTC. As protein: CAGSGLSYEQYF.